Shown below are 5 T cell receptor beta chains from a single sample sequenced in a study of control samples from healthy donors and cancer patients. This table comes from immunoSEQ multiplex PCR, and its TCRdb copy is limited to in-frame clones, with some not included. The top ten clones hold about 9.9% of a sample with roughly 81,000 clones, 84% of them seen once. Specimen: PBMCs. The origin of the receptors is a man aged 60 to 75 with head and neck cancer.

This chain joins TRBV6-5 and TRBJ2-1, with D maybe TRBD1 (7 bases). V was shortened by 6 bases and J by 10 bases, with 13 bases between the two germline ends. Germline lookup yields CDR1 MNHEY and CDR2 SVGAGI. The CDR3 consists of 12 residues. CDR3 coding DNA: TGTGCCAGCAGGGAGACAGGGAGGGAGCAGTTCTTC. It encodes CASRETGREQFF.

This chain connects TRBV6-5 to TRBJ1-1; D is perhaps TRBD1 (6 bases). Trimming took off 6 bases at V and 5 bases at J, with 7 bases between the two ends. The germline V gene has CDR1 MNHEY and CDR2 SVGAGI. The CDR3 loop spans 11 amino acids. CDR3 region: CASSGQTEAFF. Written as DNA, the CDR3 is TGTGCCAGCAGCGGACAGACTGAAGCTTTCTTT.

This sequence joins TRBV19 and TRBJ2-7; 8 nucleotides match TRBD1. The CDR3 length is 14 residues. Trimming took 7 bases from V and 6 from J; bases not matched to a gene: 11. In germline, CDR1 is LNHDA, CDR2 SQIVND (reference sequence). The CDR3 loop is CASTTGQGTGEQYF. The CDR3 bases are TGTGCCAGTACCACCGGACAGGGAACGGGCGAGCAGTACTTC.

This chain uses TRBV28 with TRBJ1-4; the D is unclear. Between the trimmed V and J ends, which lost 3 bases and 8 bases, there was a span of 7 bases. The CDR3 spans 12 residues. CDR1 is MDHEN and CDR2 is SYDVKM in the germline V gene. DNA of the CDR3: TGTGCCAGCAGTTTGATTGGAGAAAAACTGTTTTTT. This encodes CASSLIGEKLFF.

V and J are TRBV7-2 and TRBJ2-4, with D perhaps matching TRBD1 (5 bases). The CDR3 has 14 residues. Germline V gives CDR1 SGHTA, CDR2 FQGNSA. Trimming shortened V by 2 bases and J by 8 bases, and 13 bases separated the two germline ends. CDR3 nucleotides: TGTGCCAGCAGCTTATCAACCAGGGTGGACATTCAGTACTTC. Encoded protein: CASSLSTRVDIQYF.